A selection of T cell receptor beta chains follows, all from one sample in a study of Ad26.COV2.S vaccination and SARS-CoV-2 variants. TCRdb's copy holds only in-frame clones and misses some; the assay was immunoSEQ multiplex PCR. Among about 260,000 clones listed, about 83% were seen once. This material consisted of peripheral blood, taken in a trial of Ad26.COV2.S vaccine versus placebo. Receptor source: a person aged 18-60 years who received the Ad26.COV2.S COVID-19 vaccine or a placebo. The CDR3 runs from the conserved cysteine through the conserved F or W. The order of the fields is V gene, J gene, D gene, clone size, CDR3 DNA, CDR3 protein. A D gene is named only where the DNA matches it firmly. A clone size is listed for some rows: how often the clone was seen (once, few, many), or a class if it is expanded.

v_gene: TRBV5-1; j_gene: TRBJ2-1; d_gene: TRBD2; abundance: .; CDR3nt: TGCGCCAGCAGCTCCTCCGGGACTAGCGGGAGGGTTGACTACAATGAGCAGTTCTTC; CDR3aa: CASSSSGTSGRVDYNEQFF
v_gene: TRBV7-9; j_gene: TRBJ2-3; d_gene: .; abundance: .; CDR3nt: TGTGCCAGCGCAAAATCCCCAGAACCCACAGATACGCAGTATTTT; CDR3aa: CASAKSPEPTDTQYF
v_gene: TRBV6-5; j_gene: TRBJ2-7; d_gene: TRBD2; abundance: .; CDR3nt: TGTGCCAGCACTCCCCTCGGGTGGCGGGGGGACGAGCAGTACTTC; CDR3aa: CASTPLGWRGDEQYF
v_gene: TRBV24-1; j_gene: TRBJ2-5; d_gene: .; abundance: .; CDR3nt: TGTGCCGCCCAGAGGTCTTGGGGAGAGACCCAGTACTTC; CDR3aa: CAAQRSWGETQYF
v_gene: TRBV4-2; j_gene: TRBJ1-2; d_gene: .; abundance: .; CDR3nt: TGTGCCAGCCGCACACGGGAGCCTATTAACTATGGCTACACCTTC; CDR3aa: CASRTREPINYGYTF
v_gene: TRBV18; j_gene: TRBJ2-7; d_gene: TRBD1; abundance: .; CDR3nt: TGTGCCAGCTCACCTGGGACAGGGGGCTGGGAGCAGTACTTC; CDR3aa: CASSPGTGGWEQYF
v_gene: TRBV12-3/TRBV12-4; j_gene: TRBJ2-5; d_gene: .; abundance: .; CDR3nt: TGTGCCAGCAGTCCGGGACCTAAAGAGACCCAGTACTTC; CDR3aa: CASSPGPKETQYF
v_gene: TRBV7-9; j_gene: TRBJ2-2; d_gene: .; abundance: .; CDR3nt: TGTGCCAGTGCGGGGGCCTCGAACACCGGGGAGCTGTTTTTT; CDR3aa: CASAGASNTGELFF
v_gene: TRBV18; j_gene: TRBJ2-7; d_gene: .; abundance: .; CDR3nt: TGTGCCAGCTCACCAGAGAGGGGGGCGTTCTACGAGCAGTACTTC; CDR3aa: CASSPERGAFYEQYF
v_gene: TRBV2; j_gene: TRBJ1-2; d_gene: .; abundance: .; CDR3nt: TGTGCCAGCAGTGAAGGCGGCGGCTACACCTTC; CDR3aa: CASSEGGGYTF
v_gene: TRBV19; j_gene: TRBJ1-1; d_gene: .; abundance: .; CDR3nt: TGTGCCAGTAGAAGTGAGGGCCTGTACACTGAAGCTTTCTTT; CDR3aa: CASRSEGLYTEAFF
v_gene: TRBV9; j_gene: TRBJ2-7; d_gene: TRBD1; abundance: once; CDR3nt: TGTGCCAGCAGCCGATCGGGACAGGGGGCCCACGAGCAGTACTTC; CDR3aa: CASSRSGQGAHEQYF
v_gene: TRBV5-1; j_gene: TRBJ2-2; d_gene: .; abundance: .; CDR3nt: TGCGCCAGCAGCTTGCGGACTATCACCGGGGAGCTGTTTTTT; CDR3aa: CASSLRTITGELFF
v_gene: TRBV3-1/TRBV3-2; j_gene: TRBJ1-5; d_gene: TRBD1; abundance: .; CDR3nt: TGTGCCAGCAGCCAAGGGACAGGGGGCGGTCAGCCCCAGCATTTT; CDR3aa: CASSQGTGGGQPQHF
v_gene: TRBV5-6; j_gene: TRBJ2-2; d_gene: TRBD1; abundance: .; CDR3nt: TGTGCCAGCAGCCCTCGGGACAGGGGTACCGGGGAGCTGTTTTTT; CDR3aa: CASSPRDRGTGELFF
v_gene: TRBV25-1; j_gene: TRBJ1-2; d_gene: TRBD1; abundance: .; CDR3nt: TGTGCCAGCAGTGAACAAGCGACAGGGTTCGGAGGCTACACCTTC; CDR3aa: CASSEQATGFGGYTF
v_gene: TRBV30; j_gene: TRBJ1-5; d_gene: .; abundance: .; CDR3nt: TGTGCCTGGGCCGACAGCGACTATCAGCCCCAGCATTTT; CDR3aa: CAWADSDYQPQHF
v_gene: TRBV5-1; j_gene: TRBJ2-2; d_gene: TRBD1; abundance: .; CDR3nt: TGCGCCAGCACAACAGGGGCGAACACCGGGGAGCTGTTTTTT; CDR3aa: CASTTGANTGELFF
v_gene: TRBV5-4; j_gene: TRBJ2-5; d_gene: TRBD2; abundance: .; CDR3nt: TGTGCCAGCAGCTTGGAGGGACTAGCGCAAGAGACCCAGTACTTC; CDR3aa: CASSLEGLAQETQYF
v_gene: TRBV5-1; j_gene: TRBJ2-5; d_gene: TRBD1; abundance: once; CDR3nt: TGCGCCAGCAGCGGAACAGGGGCTCCGCAAGAGACCCAGTACTTC; CDR3aa: CASSGTGAPQETQYF
v_gene: TRBV4-1; j_gene: TRBJ2-1; d_gene: .; abundance: .; CDR3nt: TGCGCCAGCAGCCATACAGTAGGGGAGTGGCACAATGAGCAGTTCTTC; CDR3aa: CASSHTVGEWHNEQFF
v_gene: TRBV5-6; j_gene: TRBJ2-3; d_gene: TRBD2; abundance: .; CDR3nt: TGTGCCAGCAGCTTGCGGGGGGAATTTACAGATACGCAGTATTTT; CDR3aa: CASSLRGEFTDTQYF
v_gene: TRBV7-9; j_gene: TRBJ1-5; d_gene: .; abundance: .; CDR3nt: TGTGCCAGCAGCTTGGGAACAGGGAGCGATCAGCCCCAGCATTTT; CDR3aa: CASSLGTGSDQPQHF
v_gene: TRBV5-1; j_gene: TRBJ1-1; d_gene: .; abundance: .; CDR3nt: TGCGCCAGCAGCTTCATGTGGGAGACAGGTCCGAACACTGAAGCTTTCTTT; CDR3aa: CASSFMWETGPNTEAFF
v_gene: TRBV12-3/TRBV12-4; j_gene: TRBJ2-5; d_gene: .; abundance: once; CDR3nt: TGTGCCAGCACCGCTCGGACCGCCGGGACCCAGTACTTC; CDR3aa: CASTARTAGTQYF
v_gene: TRBV28; j_gene: TRBJ2-4; d_gene: .; abundance: .; CDR3nt: TGTGCCAGCAGTTTTCGGGGCAGAGGCATTCAGTACTTC; CDR3aa: CASSFRGRGIQYF